Described below is a single T cell receptor (beta chain) sequence and its context. The sample belongs to a study of CD8+CD57+ T cells in acquired aplastic anemia. Only patients with CD8+CD57+ cell expansion on flow cytometry were chosen for sequencing. Template material for TCR beta VDJ and CDR3 profiling consisted of genomic DNA. Each CDR3 protein gets one entry after TCRdb re-called the reads with MiXCR. Of 150,000 to 200,000 distinct CDR3 sequences in the sample, around 48% were seen once. The CDR3 length is 14 residues. V lost 6 bases and J lost 1, with 12 bases in between. Per germline, CDR1 WNHNN and CDR2 SYGVQD (reference sequence).

The clonotype comes from a human donor with aplastic anemia. The sequenced sample was sorted CD4+, CD8+, or CD8+CD57+ T cells (not recorded which) from PBMCs. V and J are TRBV10-1 and TRBJ2-5; tentative D call: TRBD1 (6 bases). The CDR3 here is CASRIGQPQETQYF. The CDR3 region has the DNA TGCGCCAGCAGGATAGGACAGCCCCAAGAGACCCAGTACTTC.